A selection of T cell receptor beta chains follows, all from one sample in a study of T cell repertoires in cytomegalovirus infection. These receptors are not linked to any known antigen. TCRdb re-called the reads with MiXCR, one entry per CDR3 protein. Among more than 250,000 distinct CDR3 sequences, just under 25% were seen once, and the ten largest hold 13%. The sample here was cultured PBMCs, taken from culture after CMV antigen stimulation. The receptors were sampled from a human donor in good health (CMV status not recorded). Some clones in this sample may be carry-over from other donors' samples. The CDR3 runs from the conserved cysteine through the conserved F or W. A D gene is named only where the DNA matches it firmly. The size of a clone is reported for some rows only, either as once, few or many, or as a class for expanded clones.

clone size	V gene	D gene	J gene	CDR3 DNA	CDR3 protein
-	TRBV19	-	TRBJ1-4	TGTGCCAGTAGTCCCTTGCCTCCGGGGGTTAATGAAAAACTGTTTTTT	CASSPLPPGVNEKLFF
-	TRBV7-8	TRBD2	TRBJ2-3	TGTGCCAGCAGCACCGGACTAGCGGCGGGAAGGAATACGCAGTATTTT	CASSTGLAAGRNTQYF
many	TRBV12-5	TRBD1	TRBJ2-3	TGTGCTAGTGGTTTGGGGCGGACAGGGCGAACCACAGATACGCAGTATTTT	CASGLGRTGRTTDTQYF
-	TRBV6-1	TRBD1	TRBJ1-1	TGTGCCAGCAGTGGACAGGGGATGAACACTGAAGCTTTCTTT	CASSGQGMNTEAFF
few	TRBV19	-	TRBJ1-5	TGTGCCAGTAGTACGGAGGGGGTGGGCAATCAGCCCCAGCATTTT	CASSTEGVGNQPQHF
many	TRBV7-2	-	TRBJ2-1	TGTGCCAGCAGCTTAGCCGACTACAATGAGCAGTTCTTC	CASSLADYNEQFF
few	TRBV6-1	TRBD1	TRBJ1-3	TGTGCCAGCAGTGAGATCCGGGACAGCGTCTCTGGAAACACCATATATTTT	CASSEIRDSVSGNTIYF
few	TRBV19	-	TRBJ2-4	TGTGCCAGTAGTATAGATGGATTGGGGGGGCTCGGGATTCAGTACTTC	CASSIDGLGGLGIQYF
few	TRBV7-8	-	TRBJ2-7	TGTGCCAGCAGCAAAATACAGGGCCGTCTTGTATATGAGCAGTACTTC	CASSKIQGRLVYEQYF
few	TRBV10-3	-	TRBJ2-1	TGTGCCAGCGCACCGGCGAACTCCTACAATGAGCAGTTCTTC	CASAPANSYNEQFF
-	TRBV5-5	TRBD1	TRBJ1-5	TGTGCCAGCAATCCCGGACAGGTCGATCCGCCCCAGCATTTT	CASNPGQVDPPQHF
few	TRBV7-8	-	TRBJ1-4	TGTGCCAGCAGCTTACTTTCGGACAGACACCCAACTAATGAAAAACTGTTTTTT	CASSLLSDRHPTNEKLFF
-	TRBV4-3	TRBD2	TRBJ2-4	TGCGCCAGCAGCCAAGTGACTAGCGGGAGTGAAGGGTCCAAAAACATTCAGTACTTC	CASSQVTSGSEGSKNIQYF
once	TRBV28	-	TRBJ2-2	TGTGCCAGCAGTTTAAGAGGACTTCACCGGGAGCTGTTTTTT	CASSLRGLHRELFF
few	TRBV7-9	TRBD1	TRBJ1-4	TGTGCCAGCAGCGGCCGACAGGGAGCAGAGGCAACTAATGAAAAACTGTTTTTT	CASSGRQGAEATNEKLFF
many	TRBV11-2	-	TRBJ1-1	TGTGCCAGCAGCTTAGCACCTGAGGGGAGAGCTTTCTTT	CASSLAPEGRAFF